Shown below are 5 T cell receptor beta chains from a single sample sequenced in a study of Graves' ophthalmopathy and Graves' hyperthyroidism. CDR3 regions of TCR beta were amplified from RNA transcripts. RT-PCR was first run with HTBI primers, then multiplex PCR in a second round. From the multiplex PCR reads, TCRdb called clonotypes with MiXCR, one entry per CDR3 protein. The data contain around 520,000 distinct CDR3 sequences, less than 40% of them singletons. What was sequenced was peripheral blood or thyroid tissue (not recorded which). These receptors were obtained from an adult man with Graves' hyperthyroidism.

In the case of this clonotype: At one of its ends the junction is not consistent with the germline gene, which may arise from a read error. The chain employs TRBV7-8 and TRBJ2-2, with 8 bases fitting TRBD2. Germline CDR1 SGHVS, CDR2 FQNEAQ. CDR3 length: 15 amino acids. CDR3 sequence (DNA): TGTGCCAGCAGCGCACCGGGACTAGGTACTAATGAGCAGTTTTTT. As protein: CASSAPGLGTNEQFF.

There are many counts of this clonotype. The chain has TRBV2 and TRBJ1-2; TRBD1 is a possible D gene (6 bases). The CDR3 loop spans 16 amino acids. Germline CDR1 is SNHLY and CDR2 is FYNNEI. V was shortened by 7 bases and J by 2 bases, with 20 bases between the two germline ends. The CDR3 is CASTDSLDRTNYGYTF. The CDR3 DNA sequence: TGTGCCAGCACTGACTCACTAGACAGGACAAACTATGGCTACACCTTC. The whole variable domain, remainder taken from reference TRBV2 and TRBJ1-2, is EPEVTQTPSHQVTQMGQEVILRCVPISNHLYFYWYRQILGQKVEFLVSFYNNEISEKSEIFDDQFSVERPDGSNFTLKIRSTKLEDSAMYFCASTDSLDRTNYGYTFGSGTRLTVV.

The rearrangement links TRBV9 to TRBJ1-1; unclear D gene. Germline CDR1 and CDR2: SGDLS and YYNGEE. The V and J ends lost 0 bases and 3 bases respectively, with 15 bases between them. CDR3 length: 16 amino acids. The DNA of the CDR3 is TGTGCCAGCAGCGTAGGAAAAGAAGGTGGGTACACTGAAGCTTTCTTT. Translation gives CASSVGKEGGYTEAFF.

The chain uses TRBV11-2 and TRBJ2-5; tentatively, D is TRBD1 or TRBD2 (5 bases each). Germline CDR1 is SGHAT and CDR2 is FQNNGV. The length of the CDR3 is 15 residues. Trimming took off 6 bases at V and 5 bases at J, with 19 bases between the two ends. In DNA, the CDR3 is TGTGCCAGCAGTGAAGCGCTGCGTTGGGGGGAGACCCAGTACTTC. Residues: CASSEALRWGETQYF. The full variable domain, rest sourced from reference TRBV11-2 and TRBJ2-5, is EAGVAQSPRYKIIEKRQSVAFWCNPISGHATLYWYQQILGQGPKLLIQFQNNGVVDDSQLPKDRFSAERLKGVDSTLKIQPAKLEDSAVYLCASSEALRWGETQYFGPGTRLLVL.

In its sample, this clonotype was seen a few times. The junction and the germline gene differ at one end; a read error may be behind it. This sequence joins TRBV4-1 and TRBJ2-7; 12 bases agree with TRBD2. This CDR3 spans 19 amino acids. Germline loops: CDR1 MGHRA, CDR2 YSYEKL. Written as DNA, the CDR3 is TGTGCCAGCAGCCAAGTAGGGGCGCTAGCGGGAGGGCAACGGTACGAGCAGTACTTC. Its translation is CASSQVGALAGGQRYEQYF.